This section outlines one T cell receptor (beta chain) sequence together with its context. What antigen it recognizes has not been identified. Per-nucleotide qualities are absent, and no much larger clonotype sits a single base away. The sample belongs to a study of vaccination and CD4 T cells after COVID-19 (dated by TCRdb to 2022 to 2024). For context, the study as a whole: SARS-CoV-2 positivity had been established in the convalescent patients by nasal swab PCR, and mild disease was recorded in several of these patients and severe disease in one. The convalescent cohort included six males and four females, with two Hispanic individuals, seven Caucasians, two Asians and one multiracial person. Two doses of either the Pfizer-BioNTech BNT162b2 vaccine (n=8) or the Moderna mRNA-1273 vaccine (n=2) were administered to participants. Post-COVID blood samples from convalescent patients were collected a median of about 110 days after diagnosis, with a range of roughly 35 to 170 days. The time from the second vaccine dose to post-vaccine blood sampling had a median of 72 days and ranged from about 14 to 241 days. For three convalescent patients, samples were collected at an early post-vaccination timepoint (day 14) as well as at a late post-vaccination timepoint (days 161 to 241). The cultures were stimulated with overlapping spike peptide pools from SARS-CoV-2 and from the common cold coronaviruses HCoV-NL63, HCoV-OC43 and HCoV-229E. Control cultures used a CEFX viral epitope pool as positive control, an HIV-1 Nef peptide pool as negative control, or no peptide. In approximately ten COVID-19 convalescent patients and a few infection-naive healthy vaccine recipients, the spike-specific CD4+ TCR repertoire before mRNA vaccination was compared with the repertoire after mRNA vaccination.

On the study overall, not on this receptor specifically: In convalescent patients, a median roughly 88% of post-vaccine SARS-CoV-2-reactive clones were detected only after vaccination, suggesting vaccine-specific priming. Although the median number of SARS-CoV-2-reactive clonotypes went up from roughly 19 after infection to roughly 40 after vaccination, the increase was not significant. In convalescent patients, nearly all vaccine-specific clones (304 of 307) were found to be mono-reactive for SARS-CoV-2 spike rather than cross-reactive with common cold coronaviruses. Relatively few convalescent patients were included in the study, and early timepoints after natural infection were not analyzed.

Spanning cysteine to phenylalanine, the CDR3 consists of 13 amino acids. Only the CDR3 DNA is retained, 39 bases long and in frame from the first base. V is cut by 2 bases and J by 5 bases, and the space between the germline ends is 7 bases. The germline V gene (reference sequence) sets CDR1 to LNHDA and CDR2 to SQIVND. Library preparation used PCR. TCR sequencing of DNA from cultured CD4+ T cells used the Oncomine TCR Beta short-read assay at the Johns Hopkins FTIC core. Genomic DNA was extracted from the cultured CD4+ T cells with the QIAamp micro DNA kit. Oncomine TCR Beta libraries from cultured CD4+ T cells were pooled with unique dual indexes and sequenced on an Illumina iSeq 100. Regarding the original processing steps: Non-productive sequences were removed, and CDR3s not starting with C, not ending with F or W, or shorter than 7 amino acids were discarded. Antigen-specific clonotypes were identified with the MANAFEST web application by comparing peptide-stimulated wells with reference and other culture wells. To be called positive, a clone needed an FDR below 0.05, an odds ratio above 5, and a productive frequency above 0.1% in at least two of three replicate wells. A clonotype was classed as cross-reactive if the clonotype showed significant expansion both in SARS-CoV-2 spike wells and in at least one common cold coronavirus spike condition. CDR3 homology was assessed with Levenshtein distances (stringdist) and unrooted phylogenetic trees (ape) in R version 3.6.1. TCRdb's own reprocessing of the public reads used fastp at Q25 and MiXCR and kept productive beta chains. Each entry is one CDR3 protein sequence, shown with its most common DNA and genes. The V and J calls follow TCRdb's processing rather than the paper's. The sample data list some 23,000 distinct CDR3 sequences, and roughly 27% of these were observed just once. The ten largest clonotypes hold about 7.6% of the sample.

The intended sense of this specimen's time point label: late sampling 161 to 241 days after vaccination in three convalescent patients. The treatment or condition label, as the study defines it: approximately 9-day PBMC culture with coronavirus spike peptide pools or control peptides (ViraFEST assay). To expand antigen-specific T cells with peptide pools and then pick out the expanded clonotypes through TCR sequencing, the study relied on the ViraFEST assay. The positive SARS-CoV-2 PCR tests of the convalescent patients were dated from March to December 2020, before the Alpha, Beta and Delta variants emerged in the United States. Each well held 1.5 million to 2.5 million PBMCs cultured with roughly 9.2 ug/ml peptide pools in IMDM containing approximately 4.8% human AB serum and around 9 IU/ml IL-2. Half of the culture medium was replaced with fresh IL-2-containing medium on days 3 and 7. After more than 8 days of culture, CD4+ T cells were isolated by negative selection using the EasySep CD4+ T cell isolation kit. PBMCs were separated from whole blood using Ficoll-Paque Plus gradient centrifugation and then either used fresh or cryopreserved at -140C. Culture conditions were generally each tested in triplicate wells.

This chain joins TRBV19 to TRBJ1-5; no D segment can be confidently identified. This specimen was CD4+ T cells from blood, cultured in vitro, taken about 7 months after SARS-CoV-2 vaccination. The source is a human donor who had recovered from COVID-19. Read as DNA, the sequence is TGTGCCAGTAGTATACGGGGTGATCAGCCCCAGCATTTT. It specifies CASSIRGDQPQHF.